Each of the 9 T cell receptor beta chains below was sequenced from the same sample in a study of molecular identifiers for immune sequencing clone quantification. Via MiXCR, TCRdb re-called the PCR reads, giving one row per CDR3 protein. The sample lists about half a million distinct CDR3 sequences; over 20% were seen once. The specimen sequenced was naive CD8+ T cells from blood, with Jurkat cell RNA spiked in. The subset here: FACS-sorted CD8+CD4-CCR7+CD45RA+ naive T cells. Receptors originate from a human donor in good health. Some libraries in this study had Jurkat cell RNA spiked in.

This clonotype is a singleton in its sample. This clone may be a read error of a much larger clone one base away. The rearrangement uses TRBV4-3 and TRBJ2-3; D is unresolved. The V gene's germline CDR1 is LGHNA and CDR2 YSLEER. The CDR3 extends over 14 amino acids. CDR3 DNA sequence: TGCGCCAGCTGCCACGCAGAAGGGACAGATACGCAGTATTTT. It specifies CASCHAEGTDTQYF.

On this clonotype itself: A much larger clone lies a single base off, so this may be a read error. The rearrangement joins TRBV6-5 to TRBJ2-2; D is possibly TRBD2 (5 bases). Per the germline V gene, CDR1 is MNHEY and CDR2 is SVGAGI. This CDR3 has 13 residues. CDR3 sequence reads: CASSYGQSGELVF. The CDR3 DNA reads as TGTGCCAGCAGTTACGGGCAGTCCGGGGAGCTGGTTTTT.

The sample holds a few counts of this clonotype. This chain uses TRBV20-1 with TRBJ2-2; TRBD2 matches at 8 bases. Germline V lookup: CDR1 DFQATT, CDR2 SNEGSKA (reference sequence). The CDR3 spans 18 residues. J gave up 8 bases and V 0 bases, and 17 bases lay outside the gene matches. DNA of the CDR3: TGCAGTGCTAGAGATATTATTTCGGGGGGGGCTCTTACGGGGGAGCTGTTTTTT. It codes for CSARDIISGGALTGELFF.

V gene TRBV3-1 combines with J gene TRBJ2-6, with 9 bases that match TRBD2. With 4 bases clipped from V and 2 bases from J, the junction kept 6 bases outside the gene matches. Germline V CDR1 and CDR2: LGHDT, YNNKEL (reference sequence). The CDR3 is 17 amino acids. CDR3 nucleotides: TGTGCCAGCAGCCCATTGACTAGCGGCGCTGGGGCCAACGTCCTGACTTTC. It is translated as CASSPLTSGAGANVLTF.

Only a few counts were recorded for this clonotype. This rearrangement joins TRBV5-6 to TRBJ1-1; D uncertain. The germline CDR1 and CDR2 sequences are SGHDT and YYEEEE. This CDR3 has 14 residues. Trimming stripped 2 bases from V and 4 bases from J, with 12 bases between. The CDR3 coding sequence is TGTGCCAGCAGCTTTGGGTCAGGTGGCACTGAAGCTTTCTTT. Residues: CASSFGSGGTEAFF.

V and J are TRBV7-9 and TRBJ2-5; D possibly corresponds to TRBD2 (5 bases). Looked up from germline, CDR1 is SEHNR and CDR2 is FQNEAQ (reference sequence). Trimming removed 3 bases from V and 5 bases from J, with 10 bases in between. This CDR3 contains 13 residues. The chain's CDR3 is CASSFEGSETQYF. In DNA, the CDR3 is TGTGCCAGCAGCTTCGAGGGATCGGAGACCCAGTACTTC. Filled out from reference TRBV7-9 and TRBJ2-5, the complete variable domain reads DTGVSQNPRHKITKRGQNVTFRCDPISEHNRLYWYRQTLGQGPEFLTYFQNEAQLEKSRLLSDRFSAERPKGSFSTLEIQRTEQGDSAMYLCASSFEGSETQYFGPGTRLLVL.

This clonotype has at least ten counts. This chain joins TRBV6-6 and TRBJ2-4; 7 bases are shared with TRBD1. CDR1 is MNHNY, CDR2 SVGAGI, per germline (reference sequence). Trimming took 6 bases from V and 0 from J; bases not matched to a gene: 11. This CDR3 has 17 amino acids. CDR3 nucleotide sequence: TGTGCCAGCAGGGAGTGGACAGGACCCTTAGCCAAAAACATTCAGTACTTC. Its protein product is CASREWTGPLAKNIQYF.

This clonotype was seen only a few times. The rearrangement links TRBV6-5 to TRBJ2-7; D possibly corresponds to TRBD1 (5 bases). Germline V gene data show CDR1 as MNHEY and CDR2 as SVGAGI. The length of the CDR3 is 16 residues. With 0 bases removed from V and 4 bases from J, the gap between germline ends came to 16 bases. DNA for the CDR3: TGTGCCAGCAGTTACTCCTCCAGGGTGAACATGTACGAGCAGTACTTC. It is translated as CASSYSSRVNMYEQYF.

The chain employs TRBV6-2 or TRBV6-3 and TRBJ2-6; D not resolved. V gave up 2 bases and J gave up 2 bases, with 10 bases separating them. This CDR3 is 16 amino acids long. The germline V gene encodes CDR1 MNHEY and CDR2 SVGEGT. The CDR3 DNA follows: TGTGCCAGCAGTTACCAAAGGGAAACTGGGGCCAACGTCCTGACTTTC. As protein: CASSYQRETGANVLTF.